Presented here are 18 T cell receptor beta chains from one specimen sequenced in a study of blood T cell repertoires in COVID-19. The data were produced by immunoSEQ multiplex PCR, yet TCRdb's version contains in-frame clones alone and is incomplete. The sample includes 200,000 or so clones, about 86% seen only once; the top ten take less than 5%. The specimen was PBMCs or T cells enriched from blood (not recorded which). These receptors were collected from a woman aged 40 to 50 with acute COVID-19.

This clone occurred a few times. V gene TRBV5-3 combines with J gene TRBJ2-7; 8 bases match TRBD2. TRBV5-3 is classed as an ORF, of uncertain function. The V and J ends lost 2 bases and 0 bases, in that order; junction bases with no gene match: 10. This CDR3 comprises 17 residues. CDR3 sequence (DNA): TGTGCCAGAAGCTTTCGACAGCCCGGGACTAGCTCCTACGAGCAGTACTTC. It is translated as CARSFRQPGTSSYEQYF.

The chain has TRBV7-6 and TRBJ2-7; TRBD2 matches 7 bases. Germline V gene data show CDR1 as SGHVS and CDR2 as FNYEAQ. This CDR3 has 12 residues. V shed 5 bases, J shed 4 bases, and the junction held 2 bases outside the gene matches. For the CDR3, the DNA is TGTGCCAGCAGCCCCGGGGGGTACGAGCAGTACTTC. Its translation is CASSPGGYEQYF.

The chain has TRBV7-9 and TRBJ2-1; D perhaps matches TRBD2 (6 bases). V lost 4 bases and J 15 bases, leaving 25 bases between the germline ends. Germline V gene data show CDR1 as SEHNR and CDR2 as FQNEAQ (reference sequence). This CDR3 is built from 15 residues. CDR3 residues: CASSSWGRGEDWPFF. In DNA form, the CDR3 reads TGTGCCAGCAGCTCATGGGGGAGAGGGGAGGACTGGCCGTTCTTC.

The V gene is TRBV2, the J gene TRBJ1-5; 8 positions match TRBD1. Germline assignment: CDR1 SNHLY and CDR2 FYNNEI. The trim removed 7 bases at V and 3 bases at J, leaving 8 bases unmatched. This CDR3 region has 15 residues. The CDR3 nucleotides read TGTGCCAGCATCCCGACAGGGGATCCCAATCAGCCCCAGCATTTT. Its translation: CASIPTGDPNQPQHF.

The chain is built from TRBV11-2 and TRBJ1-6; perhaps TRBD1 as D (5 bases). Germline V CDR1 and CDR2: SGHAT, FQNNGV. The ends were cut back, 5 bases at V and 14 bases at J, with 19 bases in the middle. The CDR3 totals 14 residues. The CDR3 nucleotides read TGTGCCAGCAGCCTTTGGCCAACCCAACAGGCCCTCCACTTT. Translating it yields CASSLWPTQQALHF.

The chain carries TRBV5-6 and TRBJ1-4, with 7 nucleotides matching TRBD1. Germline V gives CDR1 SGHDT, CDR2 YYEEEE. V lost 1 base and J lost 6; bases outside the gene matches: 9. The CDR3 length is 16 residues. In DNA, the CDR3 is TGTGCCAGCAGCTTGTCCTACAGGGGTCAATATGAAAAACTGTTTTTT. This translates into CASSLSYRGQYEKLFF.

The J gene is TRBJ2-1, the V gene TRBV9, with unresolved D. V was trimmed by 0 bases and J by 4 bases, leaving 8 bases between them. Germline lookup yields CDR1 SGDLS and CDR2 YYNGEE. The CDR3 covers 14 residues. The CDR3 nucleotides read TGTGCCAGCAGCGTAGAGTCCAGATACAATGAGCAGTTCTTC. Translating gives CASSVESRYNEQFF. Filled out from reference TRBV9 and TRBJ2-1, the complete variable domain reads DSGVTQTPKHLITATGQRVTLRCSPRSGDLSVYWYQQSLDQGLQFLIQYYNGEERAKGNILERFSAQQFPDLHSELNLSSLELGDSALYFCASSVESRYNEQFFGPGTRLTVL.

V is TRBV7-2 and J is TRBJ2-1; TRBD2 might be the D (6 bases). In germline, CDR1 is SGHTA, CDR2 FQGNSA. The CDR3 loop spans 15 amino acids. The V gene lost 7 bases and the J gene lost 2 bases, with 15 bases spanning the gap. Here the CDR3 DNA reads TGTGCCAGCACGGAAGTGGGAGGTCCCTACAATGAGCAGTTCTTC. Amino acid sequence: CASTEVGGPYNEQFF. Using reference TRBV7-2 and TRBJ2-1 for the parts outside the CDR3, the full variable domain is GAGVSQSPSNKVTEKGKDVELRCDPISGHTALYWYRQSLGQGLEFLIYFQGNSAPDKSGLPSDRFSAERTGGSVSTLTIQRTQQEDSAVYLCASTEVGGPYNEQFFGPGTRLTVL.

V gene TRBV28 combines with J gene TRBJ1-6; a possible D gene is TRBD1 (6 bases). The CDR3 sequence is 16 residues long. Germline values: CDR1 MDHEN, CDR2 SYDVKM. Between the trimmed V and J ends, which lost 8 bases and 0 bases, there was a span of 14 bases. CDR3 region: CASYPGQSSYNSPLHF. The CDR3 nucleotides are TGTGCCAGCTACCCCGGACAGAGCTCCTATAATTCACCCCTCCACTTT.

The chain uses TRBV28 and TRBJ2-7; TRBD2 aligns across 9 bases. CDR1 and CDR2 from the germline V gene are MDHEN and SYDVKM. The trim removed 3 bases at V and 4 bases at J, leaving 10 bases unmatched. The CDR3 length is 16 residues. The DNA of the CDR3 is TGTGCCAGCAGTTTTTCCACGAGCGGGAGGTGGTACGAGCAGTACTTC. Residues: CASSFSTSGRWYEQYF.

V usage is TRBV11-2 and J usage is TRBJ2-1; 10 positions match TRBD1. Germline V CDR1 and CDR2: SGHAT, FQNNGV. V dropped 1 base and J dropped 8; count of bases not matched to a gene: 11. The CDR3 length is 17 residues. The CDR3 loop is CASSLGFGTGEVHEQFF. The CDR3 nucleotides are TGTGCCAGCAGCTTAGGGTTCGGGACAGGGGAGGTTCATGAGCAGTTCTTC.

The gene calls are TRBV30 and TRBJ1-2, with TRBD1 as a possible D gene (5 bases). The CDR3 is 14 amino acids. V was shortened by 0 bases and J by 4 bases, with 12 bases between the two germline ends. CDR1 is GTSNPN, CDR2 SVGIG, per germline (reference sequence). The CDR3 DNA follows: TGTGCCTGGAGTGTACCGGCAGGGCCCTATGGCTACACCTTC. Its protein is CAWSVPAGPYGYTF.

For the CDR3, the DNA is TGTGCCAGCAGCTTAGTCTGGGAAACTAGCGGGAATATCACAGATACGCAGTATTTT. Protein: CASSLVWETSGNITDTQYF. This chain uses TRBV13 with TRBJ2-3; 10 nucleotides line up with TRBD2. CDR1 is PRHDT and CDR2 is FYEKMQ in the germline V gene (reference sequence). Losses at the gene ends were 1 base for V and 2 bases for J; bases not matched to a gene: 12. This CDR3 contains 19 residues.

This CDR3 is CASSLGFTSSTYEQYF. CDR3 sequence (DNA): TGTGCCAGCAGCTTAGGTTTTACTAGTTCAACCTACGAGCAGTACTTC. V and J are TRBV7-7 and TRBJ2-7, with D perhaps TRBD2 (5 bases). The CDR3 has 16 amino acids. V lost 1 base to trimming and J lost 2 bases, with 15 bases between them. Germline-derived CDR1 and CDR2 are SSHAT and FNYEAQ (reference sequence).

The count of this clone is one. This chain connects TRBV2 to TRBJ2-6; 8 nucleotides line up with TRBD1. V was pared by 6 bases and J by 0 bases, with 1 base of the junction left unmatched. This CDR3 region has 15 residues. Germline CDR1 is SNHLY and CDR2 is FYNNEI. In DNA, the CDR3 is TGTGCCAGCAGGGGACAGGACTCTGGGGCCAACGTCCTGACTTTC. Amino acids: CASRGQDSGANVLTF.

The CDR3 loop is CASSPPSGRWETQYF. For the CDR3, the DNA is TGTGCCAGCAGCCCCCCTAGCGGGAGGTGGGAGACCCAGTACTTC. The chain couples TRBV28 to TRBJ2-5, with 11 bases matching TRBD2. The CDR3 runs to 15 residues. CDR1 is MDHEN, CDR2 SYDVKM, per germline. With 6 bases clipped from V and 5 bases from J, the junction kept 8 bases outside the gene matches.

The CDR3 sequence is CASSQSGQTYNEQFF. CDR3 coding DNA: TGTGCCAGCAGCCAGAGCGGGCAAACCTACAATGAGCAGTTCTTC. The chain combines TRBV7-9 with TRBJ2-1; possible D gene TRBD2, 6 bases. The CDR3 contains 15 residues. Germline V lookup: CDR1 SEHNR, CDR2 FQNEAQ (reference sequence). Deletions cut 5 bases from V and 2 bases from J, with 13 bases between.

The table lists this clone with a count of one. The rearrangement uses TRBV28 and TRBJ1-1; 8 bases are shared with TRBD1. Germline V gives CDR1 MDHEN, CDR2 SYDVKM. Germline trimming cut 6 bases from V and 6 bases from J; bases unmatched to any gene: 3. CDR3 length: 12 residues. The CDR3 here is CASSSQGAEAFF. In nucleotides, the CDR3 is TGTGCCAGCAGCTCACAGGGGGCTGAAGCTTTCTTT.